This T cell receptor (beta chain) was sequenced during a study of blood T cell repertoires in COVID-19. Study background: Donors in the United States, Italy and Spain gave samples during acute or convalescent COVID-19. From T cells, B-cell-depleted T cells, or PBMCs came the material, which was cDNA or gDNA.

Trimming took 0 bases from V and 0 from J; bases not matched to a gene: 8. The germline V gene has CDR1 MNHEY and CDR2 SVGEGT. CDR3 length: 18 amino acids. As originally analysed: Amplification of reference gene primers was used by the study to estimate nucleated cell counts. Only in-frame clones appear in the TCRdb table, and some are missing; sequencing was by immunoSEQ multiplex PCR. D and trimming were read from the DNA, whereas the V and J calls and clone size are those reported in that table. Among about 140,000 clones listed, 88% were seen once. The sequence was obtained from a man between 50 and 59 years old with active or convalescent COVID-19. Material for sequencing was peripheral blood. The rearrangement joins TRBV6-2 or TRBV6-3 to TRBJ2-7; 10 bases agree with TRBD2. The DNA for the CDR3 is TGTGCCAGCAGTTACTCACTAGCGGGACGACCAAGCTCCTACGAGCAGTACTTC. Translated, it gives CASSYSLAGRPSSYEQYF.